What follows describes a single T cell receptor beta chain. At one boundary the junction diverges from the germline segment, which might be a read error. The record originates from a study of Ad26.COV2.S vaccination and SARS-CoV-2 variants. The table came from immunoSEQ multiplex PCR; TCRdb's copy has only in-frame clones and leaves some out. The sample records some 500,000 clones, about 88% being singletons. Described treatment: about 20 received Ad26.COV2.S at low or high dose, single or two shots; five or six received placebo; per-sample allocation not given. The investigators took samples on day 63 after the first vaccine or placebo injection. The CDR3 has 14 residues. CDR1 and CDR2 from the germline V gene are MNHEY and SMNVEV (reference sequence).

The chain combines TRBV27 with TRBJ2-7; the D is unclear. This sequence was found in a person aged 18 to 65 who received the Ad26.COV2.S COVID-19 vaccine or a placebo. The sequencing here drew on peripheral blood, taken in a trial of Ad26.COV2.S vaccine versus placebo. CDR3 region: CASSLSQDPDRQHF. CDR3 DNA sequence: TGTGCCAGCAGTTTATCTCAAGATCCGGACCGCCAACACTTC.